These 20 T cell receptor beta chains originate from one sample sequenced in a study of OX40 agonist ivuxolimab in advanced cancers. Clones were read by immunoSEQ multiplex PCR, and TCRdb kept only the in-frame ones, dropping some. This table has 78,000 or so clones, approximately 86% appearing once. Material: CD4+ or CD8+ T cells sorted from blood, obtained in a trial of the OX40 agonist ivuxolimab. The receptors shown here come from an adult with an advanced solid tumor such as melanoma, head and neck, liver or kidney cancer.

The chain carries TRBV11-2 and TRBJ2-1, with D uncertain. Trimming took off 1 base at V and 10 bases at J, with 17 bases between the two ends. In germline, CDR1 is SGHAT, CDR2 FQNNGV. CDR3 length equals 15 residues. CDR3 protein: CASSLGPERIVEQFF. CDR3 DNA sequence: TGTGCCAGCAGCTTAGGACCGGAACGGATCGTAGAGCAGTTCTTC.

The chain links TRBV29-1 to TRBJ1-2, with D maybe TRBD1 (5 bases). The CDR3 spans 14 residues. V was clipped by 1 base and J by 1 base, with 10 bases between them. Per the germline V gene, CDR1 is SQVTM and CDR2 is ANQGSEA. This CDR3 is CSVEVGTGNYGYTF. The CDR3 nucleotides read TGCAGCGTTGAAGTTGGGACTGGTAACTATGGCTACACCTTC.

This sequence joins TRBV10-3 and TRBJ1-4; D gene ambiguous. The V and J ends lost 0 bases and 0 bases respectively, with 8 bases between them. The CDR3 is 16 residues long. The germline V gene has CDR1 ENHRY and CDR2 SYGVKD. This chain's CDR3 is CAISESTPTTNEKLFF. CDR3 sequence (DNA): TGTGCCATCAGTGAGTCGACTCCGACAACTAATGAAAAACTGTTTTTT.

The chain carries TRBV7-2 and TRBJ1-1; D not certain. The germline V and J ends were trimmed by 2 bases and 4 bases, with 11 bases remaining between them. Germline-derived CDR1 and CDR2 are SGHTA and FQGNSA. The CDR3 length is 14 residues. The CDR3 loop is CASSLSSRVTEAFF. Here the CDR3 DNA reads TGTGCCAGCAGCTTATCCTCGCGGGTCACTGAAGCTTTCTTT.

The chain combines TRBV2 with TRBJ2-1, with 8 bases that match TRBD2. The trim removed 2 bases at V and 9 bases at J, leaving 0 bases unmatched. Per the germline V gene, CDR1 is SNHLY and CDR2 is FYNNEI. The CDR3 contains 12 residues. CDR3 residues: CASSESGGEQFF. In DNA, the CDR3 is TGTGCCAGCAGTGAAAGCGGGGGTGAGCAGTTCTTC.

The J gene is TRBJ1-3, the V gene TRBV7-9; TRBD1 is a possible D gene (6 bases). CDR1 SEHNR and CDR2 FQNEAQ come from the germline V gene (reference sequence). CDR3 length: 12 amino acids. Trimming pared 10 bases from V and 0 bases from J, leaving 7 bases between. This CDR3 reads CAMDSSGNTIYF. The DNA for the CDR3 is TGTGCCATGGACAGCTCTGGAAACACCATATATTTT.

This chain connects TRBV6-4 to TRBJ2-1, with D possibly being TRBD1 (5 bases). Germline values: CDR1 MRHNA, CDR2 SNTAGT. Trimming removed 1 base at V and 7 bases at J, with 8 bases between. There are 13 residues in the CDR3. CDR3 residues: CASSDFRTNEQFF. The CDR3 bases are TGTGCCAGCAGTGACTTTAGGACAAATGAGCAGTTCTTC.

Only a few counts were recorded for this clone. The rearrangement uses TRBV19 and TRBJ1-2; D perhaps matches TRBD1 (5 bases). V was trimmed by 7 bases and J by 4 bases, leaving 25 bases between them. CDR1 is LNHDA and CDR2 is SQIVND in the germline V gene (reference sequence). This CDR3 contains 17 residues. CDR3 sequence reads: CASIKRNDPIGGYGYTF. CDR3 nucleotide sequence: TGTGCCAGTATCAAACGGAACGACCCTATCGGGGGCTATGGCTACACCTTC.

In DNA form, the CDR3 reads TGTGCCTGGAGTGTACGAAGGAGTCTCCAAGAGACCCAGTACTTC. It specifies CAWSVRRSLQETQYF. This chain links TRBV30 with TRBJ2-5; D ambiguous. Germline V lookup: CDR1 GTSNPN, CDR2 SVGIG (reference sequence). This CDR3 is 15 amino acids long. V gave up 0 bases and J gave up 1 base, with 12 bases separating them. Combining the CDR3 with reference TRBV30 and TRBJ2-5 gives the whole variable domain SQTIHQWPATLVQPVGSPLSLECTVEGTSNPNLYWYRQAAGRGLQLLFYSVGIGQISSEVPQNLSASRPQDRQFILSSKKLLLSDSGFYLCAWSVRRSLQETQYFGPGTRLLVL.

V is TRBV15 and J is TRBJ1-1, with D perhaps TRBD1 (6 bases). The CDR3 consists of 17 residues. V lost 0 bases and J 6 bases, leaving 20 bases between the germline ends. CDR1 LNHNV and CDR2 YYDKDF come from the germline V gene (reference sequence). CDR3 in amino acids: CATSRDLVGGRAAEAFF. CDR3 nucleotides: TGTGCCACCAGCAGAGATCTCGTCGGGGGGCGAGCGGCTGAAGCTTTCTTT.

V usage is TRBV9 and J usage is TRBJ2-7; D remains unclear. Deletions cut 1 base from V and 4 bases from J, with 18 bases between. CDR3 size: 16 residues. The germline V gene encodes CDR1 SGDLS and CDR2 YYNGEE. Here the CDR3 reads CASSVHPDPRRYEQYF. CDR3 bases: TGTGCCAGCAGCGTACATCCGGACCCTCGGAGATACGAGCAGTACTTC.

The gene calls are TRBV5-1 and TRBJ1-4; D remains ambiguous. Germline V CDR1 and CDR2: SGHRS, YFSETQ. The CDR3 runs to 13 residues. With 2 bases removed from V and 8 bases from J, the gap between germline ends came to 10 bases. The CDR3 region is CASSFGLPEKLFF. The CDR3 DNA is TGCGCCAGCAGCTTTGGCTTACCGGAAAAACTGTTTTTT.

The CDR3 sequence is CATSPGGTNYGYTF. The CDR3 DNA is TGTGCCACCAGCCCCGGGGGCACTAACTATGGCTACACCTTC. The J gene is TRBJ1-2, the V gene TRBV15; tentative D call: TRBD1 (6 bases). Germline CDR1 is LNHNV and CDR2 is YYDKDF (reference sequence). The CDR3 runs to 14 residues. Trimming left V 5 bases short and J 0 bases short, with 10 bases between.

The chain combines TRBV5-1 with TRBJ1-1; D is unresolved. V was shortened by 0 bases and J by 4 bases, with 10 bases between the two germline ends. CDR1 is SGHRS and CDR2 is YFSETQ in the germline V gene. The CDR3 has 14 amino acids. The CDR3 is CASSLAEVATEAFF. CDR3 sequence (DNA): TGCGCCAGCAGCTTGGCCGAGGTTGCCACTGAAGCTTTCTTT.

The chain recombines TRBV30 with TRBJ2-5; D uncertain. Trimming pared 4 bases from V and 5 bases from J, leaving 17 bases between. Germline values: CDR1 GTSNPN, CDR2 SVGIG (reference sequence). This CDR3 has 14 residues. CDR3 residues: CAWTPSRSGETQYF. The CDR3 DNA reads as TGTGCCTGGACTCCCTCTCGTTCTGGGGAGACCCAGTACTTC.

This clone came up a few times. This chain joins TRBV5-4 and TRBJ2-1; 9 bases map to TRBD2. V lost 4 bases, J lost 8 bases, and 10 bases stayed unmatched. The V gene's germline CDR1 is SGHNT and CDR2 YYREEE (reference sequence). The CDR3 sequence is 15 residues long. The CDR3 loop is CASSEGSGLAHEQFF. The DNA for the CDR3 is TGTGCCAGCAGCGAGGGGTCGGGACTAGCCCATGAGCAGTTCTTC.

This chain uses TRBV19 with TRBJ2-6; 10 bases map to TRBD1. The CDR3 runs 16 residues. Trimming at V came to 3 bases and at J to 4 bases, leaving 3 bases not matched to a gene. CDR1 and CDR2 (germline): LNHDA, SQIVND (reference sequence). The CDR3 DNA is TGTGCCAGTAGTATGGACAGGGGGACCGGGGCCAACGTCCTGACTTTC. Translated: CASSMDRGTGANVLTF. The whole variable domain, filled in from reference TRBV19 and TRBJ2-6, reads DGGITQSPKYLFRKEGQNVTLSCEQNLNHDAMYWYRQDPGQGLRLIYYSQIVNDFQKGDIAEGYSVSREKKESFPLTVTSAQKNPTAFYLCASSMDRGTGANVLTFGAGSRLTVL.

V usage is TRBV19 and J usage is TRBJ2-1; TRBD2 might be the D (6 bases). V lost 2 bases and J lost 0, with 8 bases in between. CDR3 size: 15 residues. CDR1 is LNHDA, CDR2 SQIVND, per germline (reference sequence). The CDR3 here is CASSIPGVSYNEQFF. In nucleotides, the CDR3 is TGTGCCAGTAGTATACCGGGGGTCTCCTACAATGAGCAGTTCTTC.

The rearrangement uses TRBV7-8 and TRBJ1-1, with D unresolved. Trimming stripped 4 bases from V and 3 bases from J, with 12 bases between. This CDR3 comprises 14 residues. CDR1 and CDR2 (germline): SGHVS, FQNEAQ. CDR3 sequence: CASSYGVRDTEAFF. The CDR3 coding sequence is TGTGCCAGCAGCTACGGGGTCCGTGACACTGAAGCTTTCTTT.

The chain combines TRBV10-3 with TRBJ2-1; TRBD2 aligns across 12 bases. The ends lost 4 bases at V and 3 bases at J; junction bases unmatched: 4. CDR3 length equals 16 residues. Germline V gene lookup returns CDR1 ENHRY and CDR2 SYGVKD. CDR3 sequence reads: CAISGGLAGNYNEQFF. The CDR3 coding sequence is TGTGCCATCAGTGGTGGACTAGCGGGAAACTACAATGAGCAGTTCTTC.